The rows below give T cell receptor beta chains drawn from one sample of a study of identical twins. Each CDR3 protein is one row after TCRdb ran MiXCR on the 5' RACE reads. The repertoire consists of some 500,000 distinct CDR3 sequences, with approximately 14% occurring once and the leading ten covering about 0.54%. The same data also contributed to another study, on yellow fever vaccine responses in identical twins.

Sequenced material: CD4+ T cells sorted from blood. These receptors all come from a young woman in good health. The CDR3 runs from the conserved cysteine through the conserved F or W. A D gene is named only where the DNA matches it firmly. Some rows mark clone size as missing; the rest say once, few, many or name a class of expanded clone.

clone size: .
CDR3 length: 15
V gene: TRBV7-2
D gene: .
J gene: TRBJ2-1
CDR3 protein: CASGPRAATYNEQFF

clone size: many
CDR3 length: 14
V gene: TRBV12-3/TRBV12-4
D gene: TRBD1
J gene: TRBJ2-3
CDR3 protein: CASGDRDPTNTQYF

clone size: .
CDR3 length: 13
V gene: TRBV3-1
D gene: .
J gene: TRBJ2-7
CDR3 protein: CASSREGRYEQYF

clone size: .
CDR3 length: 14
V gene: TRBV9
D gene: .
J gene: TRBJ2-1
CDR3 protein: CASSVMGHGWEQFF

clone size: few
CDR3 length: 17
V gene: TRBV28
D gene: .
J gene: TRBJ2-2
CDR3 protein: CASSTTGISYPTGELFF

clone size: .
CDR3 length: 16
V gene: TRBV29-1
D gene: TRBD1
J gene: TRBJ2-7
CDR3 protein: CSVEAATGTGGDEQYF

clone size: .
CDR3 length: 16
V gene: TRBV2
D gene: .
J gene: TRBJ1-6
CDR3 protein: CASSEDSWGFKSPLHF

clone size: many
CDR3 length: 13
V gene: TRBV12-3/TRBV12-4
D gene: .
J gene: TRBJ2-7
CDR3 protein: CASSFGSGYEQYF

clone size: few
CDR3 length: 16
V gene: TRBV20-1
D gene: .
J gene: TRBJ2-2
CDR3 protein: CSARASIAANTGELFF

clone size: many
CDR3 length: 14
V gene: TRBV7-2
D gene: TRBD1
J gene: TRBJ2-7
CDR3 protein: CASSLGTGAYEQYF

clone size: .
CDR3 length: 17
V gene: TRBV4-2
D gene: TRBD2
J gene: TRBJ2-3
CDR3 protein: CASSPRTSGERTDTQYF

clone size: .
CDR3 length: 12
V gene: TRBV10-3
D gene: .
J gene: TRBJ2-3
CDR3 protein: CAISEDGDTQYF

clone size: few
CDR3 length: 14
V gene: TRBV7-2
D gene: TRBD1
J gene: TRBJ2-3
CDR3 protein: CASSWDRGPDTQYF

clone size: many
CDR3 length: 13
V gene: TRBV12-3/TRBV12-4
D gene: .
J gene: TRBJ1-5
CDR3 protein: CASSSGVRQPQHF

clone size: .
CDR3 length: 14
V gene: TRBV21-1
D gene: .
J gene: TRBJ2-7
CDR3 protein: CASSKRDGSYEQYF

clone size: .
CDR3 length: 17
V gene: TRBV13
D gene: TRBD1
J gene: TRBJ2-7
CDR3 protein: CASSSIFPGQEPYEQYF

clone size: .
CDR3 length: 16
V gene: TRBV20-1
D gene: .
J gene: TRBJ2-3
CDR3 protein: CSARRGTEWATDTQYF

clone size: .
CDR3 length: 12
V gene: TRBV5-1
D gene: .
J gene: TRBJ2-7
CDR3 protein: CASEGTPYEQYF

clone size: few
CDR3 length: 12
V gene: TRBV20-1
D gene: .
J gene: TRBJ1-6
CDR3 protein: CRAGTTNSPLHF

clone size: .
CDR3 length: 15
V gene: TRBV10-3
D gene: TRBD1
J gene: TRBJ2-3
CDR3 protein: CAISTGDGGTDTQYF

clone size: few
CDR3 length: 15
V gene: TRBV5-1
D gene: .
J gene: TRBJ2-7
CDR3 protein: CASSLAQGGGYEQYF

clone size: many
CDR3 length: 13
V gene: TRBV29-1
D gene: TRBD1
J gene: TRBJ1-2
CDR3 protein: CSVGTEPNYGYTF

clone size: many
CDR3 length: 13
V gene: TRBV29-1
D gene: TRBD1
J gene: TRBJ1-6
CDR3 protein: CSVRDREYSPLHF

clone size: .
CDR3 length: 14
V gene: TRBV3-1
D gene: .
J gene: TRBJ2-3
CDR3 protein: CASSQDPVTDTQYF

clone size: .
CDR3 length: 14
V gene: TRBV2
D gene: .
J gene: TRBJ1-2
CDR3 protein: CASRRLTGNYGYTF

clone size: many
CDR3 length: 13
V gene: TRBV7-2
D gene: .
J gene: TRBJ2-3
CDR3 protein: CASSLRQGDTQYF

clone size: .
CDR3 length: 16
V gene: TRBV11-2
D gene: TRBD2
J gene: TRBJ2-3
CDR3 protein: CASSFWGGLSTDTQYF

clone size: few
CDR3 length: 14
V gene: TRBV15
D gene: TRBD1
J gene: TRBJ2-7
CDR3 protein: CATSRDPHRGEQYF

clone size: .
CDR3 length: 11
V gene: TRBV20-1
D gene: .
J gene: TRBJ2-1
CDR3 protein: CSATQGGEQFF

clone size: .
CDR3 length: 13
V gene: TRBV20-1
D gene: .
J gene: TRBJ2-7
CDR3 protein: CSASTGVSWEQYF

clone size: .
CDR3 length: 16
V gene: TRBV14
D gene: .
J gene: TRBJ2-7
CDR3 protein: CASSQDWVGNPYEQYF

clone size: few
CDR3 length: 15
V gene: TRBV2
D gene: TRBD1
J gene: TRBJ1-4
CDR3 protein: CASRGQGATNEKLFF

clone size: .
CDR3 length: 16
V gene: TRBV6-2/TRBV6-3
D gene: TRBD2
J gene: TRBJ2-7
CDR3 protein: CASSYSGLAGLYEQYF

clone size: many
CDR3 length: 19
V gene: TRBV21-1
D gene: .
J gene: TRBJ2-1
CDR3 protein: CASSPLGGIPQSSYNEQFF

clone size: .
CDR3 length: 16
V gene: TRBV12-3/TRBV12-4
D gene: .
J gene: TRBJ2-1
CDR3 protein: CASSSGRDPTRGEQFF